This entry lists 25 T cell receptor delta chains sequenced from one sample in a study of gamma delta lymphoproliferative disorders and STAT genes. Sequencing used genomic DNA taken from PBMCs of patients and controls. TCRdb re-called clones from the multiplex PCR reads using CATT. The sample holds around 2,800 delta-chain clones, 1% to 1.5% seen once. Sequencing was done on a sample of blood. Source of these receptors: a human donor in good health.

This clone has more than one count but fewer than ten. The protein that TCRdb holds for this DNA derives from a much larger clone and differs from the translated DNA at residue 13, which likely indicates a read error; the protein shown here is translated from the DNA. The V gene is TRDV2, the J gene TRDJ1; 10 bases map to TRDD3. Germline CDR1 and CDR2: GEAIGNYY and EKD. CDR3 length: 14 residues. CDR3 bases: TGTGCCTGTGACAGCTGGGGGATAAGCGATAAACTCACCTTT. Protein sequence: CACDSWGISDKLTF.

Only a few counts were recorded for this clone. The rearrangement links TRDV2 to TRDJ1; 12 nucleotides line up with TRDD3. CDR3 length: 17 residues. Per the germline V gene, CDR1 is GEAIGNYY and CDR2 is EKD. V gave up 3 bases and J gave up 1 base; unmatched junction bases: 8. CDR3 protein: CACDPVLGDTSTDKLIF. CDR3 bases: TGTGCCTGTGACCCTGTACTGGGGGATACCAGCACCGATAAACTCATCTTT.

Worth noting for this clone: This DNA's translation differs at residue 14 from TCRdb's protein, which comes from a much larger clone; a read error is likely, and the protein shown is translated from the DNA. This chain joins TRDV2 and TRDJ3; 7 nucleotides match TRDD3. There are 20 residues in the CDR3. Germline CDR1 and CDR2: GEAIGNYY and EKD. Written as DNA, the CDR3 is TGTGCCTGTGACACCGCTGGGGGGGACACCAGCTCCTGGGGCACCCGACAGATGTTTTTC. Amino acid sequence: CACDTAGGDTSSWGTRQMFF.

This clone was seen only a few times. Since a far larger clone is one base different, this is likely a read error. The rearrangement joins TRDV3 to TRDJ1, with unresolved D. The germline CDR1 and CDR2 sequences are TVYSNPD and GDNSRS (reference sequence). This CDR3 has 11 residues. The V gene lost 2 bases and the J gene lost 5 bases, with 9 bases spanning the gap. CDR3 residues: CAFSPGDKLIF. The CDR3 DNA reads TGTGCCTTTTCACCGGGGGATAAACTCATCTTT.

A few counts support this clone. This DNA's translation and the protein TCRdb lists, from a much larger clone, do not match at residue 11, likely due to a read error; the protein shown is translated from the DNA. V and J are TRDV2 and TRDJ1, with a possible D match to TRDD3 (6 bases). The germline gives CDR1 GEAIGNYY, CDR2 EKD. The CDR3 is 15 residues long. The CDR3 coding sequence is TGTGCCTGTGACATCCTGGGGACGAACACCGGTAAACTCATCTTT. Translation: CACDILGTNTGKLIF.

A note on this clone: This specimen includes other DNA sequences encoding the same CDR3. The chain carries TRDV2 and TRDJ3; 8 bases line up with TRDD3. The CDR3 is 19 residues long. Germline CDR1 is GEAIGNYY and CDR2 is EKD. V lost 0 bases to trimming and J lost 1 base; unmatched junction nucleotides: 7. CDR3 coding DNA: TGTGCCTGTGACACCCTGGGGGACACCGGATCCTGGGACACCCGACAGATGTTTTTC. Its protein product is CACDTLGDTGSWDTRQMFF.

As for this clone: TCRdb lists the protein of a much larger clone for this DNA, which differs at residues 7 and 14, so this is likely a read error; the protein given here is translated from the DNA itself. The genes are TRDV2 and TRDJ3; TRDD3 matches 9 bases. Germline V gene sequence: CDR1 GEAIGNYY, CDR2 EKD. CDR3 length: 21 amino acids. CDR3 in amino acids: CACDTVPGGSESSRDTRQMFF. The CDR3 DNA reads as TGTGCCTGTGACACCGTACCTGGGGGATCCGAAAGCTCCCGGGACACCCGACAGATGTTTTTC.

This clone is hyperexpanded within its sample. The same CDR3 also results from other DNA sequences found in this sample. The chain couples TRDV2 to TRDJ1; weak D call: TRDD3 (5 bases). Trimming took 3 bases from V and 0 from J, leaving 19 bases between them. Germline V CDR1 and CDR2: GEAIGNYY, EKD. The CDR3 runs to 17 residues. The CDR3: CACDGMTLLGNTDKLIF. As DNA, the CDR3 is TGTGCCTGTGACGGTATGACGCTGCTGGGTAACACCGATAAACTCATCTTT.

In the case of this clone: The TCRdb record carries a much larger clone's protein, which differs from this DNA's translation at residue 11; a read error is the likely cause, and the protein listed here is the DNA translation. The chain has TRDV2 and TRDJ1; D may be TRDD3 (5 bases). Trimming cost V 3 bases and J 0 bases, with 19 bases left between them. The V gene's germline CDR1 is GEAIGNYY and CDR2 EKD. This CDR3 is built from 17 residues. The CDR3 protein is CACDGMTLLGDTDKLIF. CDR3 sequence (DNA): TGTGCCTGTGACGGTATGACGCTGCTGGGTGACACCGATAAACTCATCTTT.

Note on this clone: TCRdb lists the protein of a much larger clone for this DNA, which differs at residue 14, so this is likely a read error; the protein given here is translated from the DNA itself. The gene calls are TRDV2 and TRDJ3; D possibly corresponds to TRDD3 (6 bases). The CDR3 loop spans 18 amino acids. The germline CDR1 and CDR2 sequences are GEAIGNYY and EKD. DNA of the CDR3: TGTGCCTGTGACACCCTTGGGGGCAGCTCCTGGGACACCCCACAGATGTTTTTC. Translation: CACDTLGGSSWDTPQMFF.

No V gene was called, though TRDJ1 was called as the J gene; whether TRDD3, the table's D call, matches the DNA was not checked. The CDR3 runs 18 residues. The CDR3 DNA reads TGTGCTTCATTGTGCCTTCCTCCATGGTGGGGGATCACCGATAAACTCATCTTT. Translation gives CASLCLPPWWGITDKLIF.

Remarks on this clone: A read error is the likely source, as a far larger clone sits one nucleotide away. Other DNA sequences of this sample code for an identical CDR3. V and J are TRDV2 and TRDJ1; TRDD3 aligns across 12 bases. This CDR3 is 20 amino acids long. Germline assignment: CDR1 GEAIGNYY and CDR2 EKD. The trim removed 3 bases at V and 2 bases at J, leaving 18 bases unmatched. CDR3 sequence: CACDPLPLSGGYGETDKLIF. CDR3 nucleotide sequence: TGTGCCTGTGACCCCCTGCCACTTTCTGGGGGATACGGCGAGACCGATAAACTCATCTTT.

This clone came up a few times. The protein in TCRdb stems from a much larger clone and differs at residue 15 from this DNA's translation, likely a read error; here the protein is translated from the DNA. This rearrangement joins TRDV2 to TRDJ3; 9 bases map to TRDD3. The CDR3 contains 20 residues. Germline lookup yields CDR1 GEAIGNYY and CDR2 EKD. The CDR3 DNA follows: TGTGCCTGTGACCCTGTACTGGGGGAAGCCTACTCCTGGGACGCCCGACAGATGTTTTTC. This translates into CACDPVLGEAYSWDARQMFF.

Notes on this clone: The protein recorded in TCRdb matches a much larger clone and deviates from this DNA's translation at residue 16, suggesting a read error; the protein here is obtained by translating the DNA. This chain uses TRDV2 with TRDJ3, with D possibly being TRDD3 (6 bases). The CDR3 has 18 amino acids. CDR1 is GEAIGNYY, CDR2 EKD, per germline. This chain's CDR3 is CACDPAGGRSWDTRQTFF. CDR3 in DNA: TGTGCCTGTGACCCCGCGGGGGGAAGGTCCTGGGACACCCGACAGACGTTTTTC.

Concerning this clone itself: It differs at one base from a far larger clone, so likely a read error. Other nucleotide sequences from this sample produce the same CDR3. The chain is built from TRDV2 and TRDJ1; TRDD3 aligns across 7 bases. The CDR3 length is 17 residues. Germline V CDR1 and CDR2: GEAIGNYY, EKD. Trimming at V came to 2 bases and at J to 0 bases, leaving 11 bases not matched to a gene. The CDR3: CACDRLGEARYTDKLIF. Written as DNA, the CDR3 is TGTGCCTGTGACAGATTGGGGGAGGCCCGGTACACCGATAAACTCATCTTT.

A few counts support this clone. The protein recorded in TCRdb matches a much larger clone and deviates from this DNA's translation at residue 7, suggesting a read error; the protein here is obtained by translating the DNA. This chain connects TRDV2 to TRDJ1; TRDD3 aligns across 10 bases. The CDR3 has 18 amino acids. Germline CDR1 and CDR2: GEAIGNYY and EKD. Trimming took 0 bases from V and 1 from J; bases not matched to a gene: 10. CDR3 sequence reads: CACDTVIGGYPSTDKLIF. The CDR3 DNA sequence: TGTGCCTGTGACACCGTCATTGGGGGATACCCCTCCACCGATAAACTCATCTTT.

Points on this clone: The mismatch at residue 8 between this DNA's translation and the TCRdb protein of a much larger clone likely reflects a read error; the protein shown is translated from the DNA. The DNA of the CDR3 is TGTGCCTGTGACACCCTTACTTGTAGAATCAACACCGATAAACTCATCTTT. Protein sequence: CACDTLTCRINTDKLIF. The genes are TRDV2 and TRDJ1; the D is unclear. V lost 0 bases, J lost 0 bases, and 16 bases lay in between. The V gene's germline CDR1 is GEAIGNYY and CDR2 EKD. The CDR3 is made up of 17 amino acids.

Worth noting for this clone: A read error likely explains this, since a far larger clone differs by one base. The CDR3 region is CACDPTLGLAGDYSWDTRQKFF. CDR3 nucleotide sequence: TGTGCCTGTGACCCAACCTTGGGGTTGGCTGGCGATTACTCCTGGGACACCCGACAGAAGTTTTTC. This chain links TRDV2 with TRDJ3, with a weak D call TRDD3 (5 bases). Per germline, CDR1 GEAIGNYY and CDR2 EKD. The CDR3 sequence is 22 residues long.

This clone has more than one count but fewer than ten. The V and J genes are TRDV2 and TRDJ1, with TRDD3 identical over 10 bases. Per germline, CDR1 GEAIGNYY and CDR2 EKD. There are 15 residues in the CDR3. V was clipped by 3 bases and J by 2 bases; unmatched bases: 5. The CDR3 is CACDLLGDFTDKLIF. The CDR3 nucleotides read TGTGCCTGTGACCTACTGGGGGATTTTACCGATAAACTCATCTTT.

There are a few counts of this clone. The chain is built from TRDV2 and TRDJ1; 9 nucleotides line up with TRDD3. In germline, CDR1 is GEAIGNYY, CDR2 EKD. The CDR3 sequence is 16 residues long. V trimming: 3 bases; J trimming: 0 bases; junction bases outside the gene matches: 7. CDR3 sequence (DNA): TGTGCCTGTGACCTACTGGGGGACACGTACACCGATAAACTCATCTTT. It yields the protein CACDLLGDTYTDKLIF.

This clone was found a few times. The likely explanation is a read error, given a far larger clone one base away. The same CDR3 can be traced to other DNA sequences in this sample. V gene TRDV2 combines with J gene TRDJ3; the match to TRDD3 covers 11 bases. This CDR3 has 18 amino acids. Trimming removed 3 bases from V and 4 bases from J; junction bases left unmatched: 7. From germline, CDR1 is GEAIGNYY and CDR2 EKD. CDR3 DNA sequence: TGTGCCTGTGACGTACTGGGGGATAGCTCTTGGGACACCCGACAGATGTTTTTC. Its protein is CACDVLGDSSWDTRQMFF.

Regarding this clone: Since a far larger clone is one base different, this is likely a read error. Other nucleotide sequences from this sample produce the same CDR3. This chain links TRDV2 with TRDJ1; TRDD3 matches 12 bases. The CDR3 has 17 residues. With 4 bases clipped from V and 4 bases from J, the junction kept 12 bases outside the gene matches. Germline V gene sequence: CDR1 GEAIGNYY, CDR2 EKD. Here the CDR3 reads CACDTEFAGGYGDKLIF. The DNA of the CDR3 is TGTGCCTGTGATACCGAATTCGCTGGGGGATACGGCGATAAACTCATCTTT.

As regards this clone: A far bigger clonotype differs at one base, so this is likely a read error. Other DNA sequences in the same sample also yield this CDR3. This chain links TRDV2 with TRDJ1; TRDD3 is a possible D gene (6 bases). Germline loops: CDR1 GEAIGNYY, CDR2 EKD. The CDR3 consists of 17 residues. CDR3 amino acids: CACDSVGGTYGTDKLIF. CDR3 sequence (DNA): TGTGCCTGTGACTCCGTTGGGGGGACCTACGGCACCGATAAACTCATTTTT.

V is TRDV2 and J is TRDJ1; possible D gene TRDD3, 5 bases. Germline V gene sequence: CDR1 GEAIGNYY, CDR2 EKD. The CDR3 extends over 16 amino acids. The ends were cut back, 1 base at V and 8 bases at J, with 22 bases in the middle. The CDR3 DNA sequence: TGTGCCTGTGACACAAATCGTTGGGGAAACGGGCGGAAACTCATCTTT. Translation: CACDTNRWGNGRKLIF.

The V gene is TRDV2, the J gene TRDJ1, with 11 nucleotides matching TRDD3. The CDR3 contains 17 residues. In germline, CDR1 is GEAIGNYY, CDR2 EKD. For the CDR3, the DNA is TGTGCTGGGGGATACGCGGGACGTTTCAAATCGACCGATAAACTCATCTTT. Protein product: CAGGYAGRFKSTDKLIF.